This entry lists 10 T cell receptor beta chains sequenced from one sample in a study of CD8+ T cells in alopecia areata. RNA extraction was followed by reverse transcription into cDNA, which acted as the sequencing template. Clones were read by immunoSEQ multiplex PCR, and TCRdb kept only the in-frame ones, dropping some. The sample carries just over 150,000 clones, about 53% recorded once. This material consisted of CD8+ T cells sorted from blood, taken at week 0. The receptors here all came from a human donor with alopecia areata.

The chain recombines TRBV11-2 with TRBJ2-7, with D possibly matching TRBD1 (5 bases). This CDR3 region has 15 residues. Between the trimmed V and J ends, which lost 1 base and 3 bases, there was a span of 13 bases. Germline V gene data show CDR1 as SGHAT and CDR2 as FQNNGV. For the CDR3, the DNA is TGTGCCAGCAGCTTAGGGCCGATAGGGGACTACGAGCAGTACTTC. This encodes CASSLGPIGDYEQYF.

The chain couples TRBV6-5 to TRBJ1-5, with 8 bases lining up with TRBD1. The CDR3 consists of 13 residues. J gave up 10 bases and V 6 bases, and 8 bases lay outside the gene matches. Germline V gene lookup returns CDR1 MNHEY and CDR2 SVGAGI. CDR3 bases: TGTGCCAGCAGCCGAAACGGACAGGGACCCCAGCATTTT. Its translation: CASSRNGQGPQHF.

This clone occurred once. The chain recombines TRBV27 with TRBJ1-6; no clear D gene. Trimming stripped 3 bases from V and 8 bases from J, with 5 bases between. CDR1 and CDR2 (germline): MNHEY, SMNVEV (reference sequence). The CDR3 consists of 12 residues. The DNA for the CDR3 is TGTGCCAGCAGTTTCGGGGATTCACCCCTCCACTTT. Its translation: CASSFGDSPLHF.

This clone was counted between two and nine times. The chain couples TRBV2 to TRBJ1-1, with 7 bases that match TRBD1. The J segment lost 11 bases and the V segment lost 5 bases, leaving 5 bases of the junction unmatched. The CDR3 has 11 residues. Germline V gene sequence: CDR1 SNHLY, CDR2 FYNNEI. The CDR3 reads CASSKGALAFF. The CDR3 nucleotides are TGTGCCAGCAGTAAGGGGGCGTTGGCTTTCTTT.

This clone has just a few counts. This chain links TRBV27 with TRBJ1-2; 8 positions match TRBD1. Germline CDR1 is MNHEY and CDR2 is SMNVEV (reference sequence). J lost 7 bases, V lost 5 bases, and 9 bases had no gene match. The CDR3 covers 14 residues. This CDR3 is CASSPTGAPGGYTF. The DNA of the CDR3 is TGTGCCAGCAGTCCGACAGGGGCCCCTGGTGGCTACACCTTC.

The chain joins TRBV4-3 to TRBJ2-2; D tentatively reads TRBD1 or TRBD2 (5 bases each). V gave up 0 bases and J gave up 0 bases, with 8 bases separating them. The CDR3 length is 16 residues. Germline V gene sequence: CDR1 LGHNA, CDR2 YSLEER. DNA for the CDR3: TGCGCCAGCAGCCAAGACGGGGCAGCGAACACCGGGGAGCTGTTTTTT. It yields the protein CASSQDGAANTGELFF.

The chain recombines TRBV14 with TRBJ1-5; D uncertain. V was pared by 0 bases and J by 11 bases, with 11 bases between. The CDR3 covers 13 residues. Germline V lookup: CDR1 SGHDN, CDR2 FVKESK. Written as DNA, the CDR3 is TGTGCCAGCAGCCAAGAAGGTTTGCCAGCCCAGCATTTT. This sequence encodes CASSQEGLPAQHF.

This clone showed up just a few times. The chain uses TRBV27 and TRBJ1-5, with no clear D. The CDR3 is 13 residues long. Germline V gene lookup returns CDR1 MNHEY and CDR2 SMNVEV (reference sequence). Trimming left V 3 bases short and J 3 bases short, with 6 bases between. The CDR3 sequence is CASSFGYNQPQHF. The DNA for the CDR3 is TGTGCCAGCAGTTTCGGTTACAATCAGCCCCAGCATTTT.

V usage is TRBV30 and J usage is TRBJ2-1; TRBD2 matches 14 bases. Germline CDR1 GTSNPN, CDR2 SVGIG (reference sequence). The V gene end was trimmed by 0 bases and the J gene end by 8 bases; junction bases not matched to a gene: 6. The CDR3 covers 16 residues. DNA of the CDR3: TGTGCCTGGAGTGTACAGACTAGCGGGGGGGCTGATGAGCAGTTCTTC. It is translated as CAWSVQTSGGADEQFF.

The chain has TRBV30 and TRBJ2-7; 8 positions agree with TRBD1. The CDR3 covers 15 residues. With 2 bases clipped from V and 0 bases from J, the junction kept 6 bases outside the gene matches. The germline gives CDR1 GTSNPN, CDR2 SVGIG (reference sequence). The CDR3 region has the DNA TGTGCCTGGAGTTCAGGACAGGGACTCTCCTACGAGCAGTACTTC. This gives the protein CAWSSGQGLSYEQYF.